This T cell receptor beta chain appears in the sequencing data of a study of breast tumors, draining lymph nodes, adjacent tissues. Study-level points and caveats: Tumor repertoires ranked between lymph nodes and nontumor tissue in diversity, with V and J gene preferences.

Using its own MiXCR run on the multiplex PCR reads, TCRdb lists one record per CDR3 protein. The sample holds 200,000 to 250,000 distinct CDR3 sequences; approximately 36% are singletons and the top ten take approximately 3.6%. This clonotype was seen many times. The target antigen is unknown. Axillary draining lymph nodes of breast cancer patients supplied the node samples. V lost 7 bases and J lost 2; bases outside the gene matches: 10. Germline CDR1 and CDR2: SGHNT and YENEEA. The CDR3 is made up of 16 amino acids. What was sequenced was axillary lymph node tissue. The chain combines TRBV11-3 with TRBJ2-2; 7 positions agree with TRBD1. This receptor was obtained from a female donor with breast cancer. Some clones in this sample may be carry-over from other donors' samples. The CDR3 sequence: CASNPSGTDNTGELFF. The DNA of the CDR3 is TGTGCCAGCAACCCCTCCGGGACAGATAACACCGGGGAGCTGTTTTTT.